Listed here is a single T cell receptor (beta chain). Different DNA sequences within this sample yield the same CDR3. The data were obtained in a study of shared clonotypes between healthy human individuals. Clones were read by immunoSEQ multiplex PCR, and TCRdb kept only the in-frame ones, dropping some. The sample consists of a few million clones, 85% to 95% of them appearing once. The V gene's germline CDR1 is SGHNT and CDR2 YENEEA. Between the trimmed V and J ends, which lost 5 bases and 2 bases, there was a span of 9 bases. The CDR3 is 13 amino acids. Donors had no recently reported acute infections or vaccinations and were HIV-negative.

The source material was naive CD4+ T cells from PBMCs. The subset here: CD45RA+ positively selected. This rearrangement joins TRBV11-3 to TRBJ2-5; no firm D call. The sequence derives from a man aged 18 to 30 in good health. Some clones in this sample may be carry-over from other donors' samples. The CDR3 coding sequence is TGTGCCAGCAGCCCCGGGCCGCAAGAGACCCAGTACTTC. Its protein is CASSPGPQETQYF.